Shown below are 17 T cell receptor beta chains from a single sample sequenced in a study of T-cell memory formation after mild COVID-19. A single record per CDR3 protein comes from TCRdb applying MiXCR to the 5' RACE reads. The sample holds approximately 300,000 distinct CDR3 sequences, approximately 8% seen once. Sequencing used PBMCs or a T cell subset sorted from them (not recorded which). The receptors shown here come from a man between 18 and 29 years old who had mild COVID-19 (a few samples of this study predate the infection). Cell type and time point are not known.

The table lists this clonotype with a few counts. V is TRBV6-5 and J is TRBJ2-4; D is unresolved. The CDR3 runs to 15 residues. Germline-derived CDR1 and CDR2 are MNHEY and SVGAGI. Trimming took 6 bases from V and 2 from J, leaving 14 bases between them. CDR3 nucleotide sequence: TGTGCCAGCAGCAGAAACGGATCCCCCAAAAACATTCAGTACTTC. Residues: CASSRNGSPKNIQYF.

The chain carries TRBV4-2 and TRBJ2-6, with TRBD1 matching over 9 bases. The CDR3 spans 18 residues. Unmatched junction bases numbered 6, after V lost 3 bases and J lost 0 bases. The germline gives CDR1 LGHNA, CDR2 YNFKEQ. CDR3 sequence: CASSHLRDRVSGANVLTF. CDR3 sequence (DNA): TGTGCCAGCAGCCATCTCCGGGACAGGGTCTCTGGGGCCAACGTCCTGACTTTC.

The chain joins TRBV4-2 to TRBJ2-3; D possibly corresponds to TRBD2 (5 bases). Germline V CDR1 and CDR2: LGHNA, YNFKEQ. This CDR3 is built from 14 residues. Trimming stripped 3 bases from V and 6 bases from J, with 13 bases between. The CDR3 DNA follows: TGTGCCAGCAGCCAGAGAGGGTATGGGGATACGCAGTATTTT. Translation gives CASSQRGYGDTQYF.

The chain recombines TRBV6-1 with TRBJ2-2, with 8 positions matching TRBD1. V lost 6 bases to trimming and J lost 3 bases; unmatched junction nucleotides: 6. This CDR3 has 15 amino acids. Germline V gives CDR1 MNHNS, CDR2 SASEGT. CDR3 nucleotide sequence: TGTGCCAGCAGGCTTATGACAGGGGACACCGGGGAGCTGTTTTTT. It codes for CASRLMTGDTGELFF.

This clonotype was counted at least ten times. The J gene is TRBJ2-3, the V gene TRBV4-2, with D possibly TRBD1 on 6 matching bases. CDR1 is LGHNA and CDR2 is YNFKEQ in the germline V gene. Trimming stripped 4 bases from V and 2 bases from J, with 16 bases between. The CDR3 extends over 16 amino acids. This chain's CDR3 is CASSPQPDRPTDTQYF. DNA for the CDR3: TGTGCCAGCAGCCCCCAACCGGACAGACCCACAGATACGCAGTATTTT.

The V and J genes are TRBV7-3 and TRBJ1-1, with D possibly matching TRBD1 (5 bases). In germline, CDR1 is SGHTA, CDR2 FQGTGA. V lost 6 bases and J 5 bases, leaving 16 bases between the germline ends. This CDR3 is built from 14 residues. CDR3 region: CASRQSGGKTEAFF. The DNA for the CDR3 is TGTGCCAGCAGACAGTCGGGGGGAAAGACTGAAGCTTTCTTT.

The chain employs TRBV7-9 and TRBJ2-3, with 7 bases that match TRBD1. Per germline, CDR1 SEHNR and CDR2 FQNEAQ (reference sequence). J was trimmed by 7 bases and V by 5 bases; bases with no gene match: 12. The CDR3 has 15 amino acids. The CDR3 DNA follows: TGTGCCAGCAGCCCCCCTACGACAGGGCACAATACGCAGTATTTT. Translating gives CASSPPTTGHNTQYF.

This clonotype occurred many times. This rearrangement joins TRBV5-8 to TRBJ1-4; D ambiguous. CDR3 length: 15 amino acids. Trimming removed 6 bases from V and 5 bases from J, with 17 bases in between. Germline V CDR1 and CDR2: SGHTS, YDEGEE. The DNA of the CDR3 is TGTGCCAGCACCGCCAGGTCCACAAGCAATGAAAAACTGTTTTTT. Amino acid sequence: CASTARSTSNEKLFF.

This clonotype appeared a few times. The chain couples TRBV7-6 to TRBJ2-2; D gene ambiguous. CDR1 and CDR2 (germline): SGHVS, FNYEAQ. V was clipped by 5 bases and J by 4 bases, with 14 bases between them. The CDR3 is 15 amino acids. The CDR3 DNA reads as TGTGCCAGCAGCACGCAGGTGAAGGGCACCGGGGAGCTGTTTTTT. It translates to CASSTQVKGTGELFF.

The gene calls are TRBV7-2 and TRBJ2-1; 7 bases are shared with TRBD2. The CDR3 runs 14 residues. The germline V gene has CDR1 SGHTA and CDR2 FQGNSA. Germline trimming cut 0 bases from V and 8 bases from J; bases unmatched to any gene: 4. CDR3 region: CASSLAGGWDEQFF. Written as DNA, the CDR3 is TGTGCCAGCAGCTTAGCGGGGGGGTGGGATGAGCAGTTCTTC. The full variable domain, completed using reference TRBV7-2 and TRBJ2-1, is GAGVSQSPSNKVTEKGKDVELRCDPISGHTALYWYRQSLGQGLEFLIYFQGNSAPDKSGLPSDRFSAERTGGSVSTLTIQRTQQEDSAVYLCASSLAGGWDEQFFGPGTRLTVL.

The chain combines TRBV7-2 with TRBJ1-4; 7 bases line up with TRBD1. Germline CDR1 SGHTA, CDR2 FQGNSA. The CDR3 sequence is 13 residues long. The ends lost 3 bases at V and 10 bases at J; junction bases unmatched: 5. In DNA form, the CDR3 reads TGTGCCAGCAGCTTCAGCCAGGGGGTAAAACTGTTTTTT. It codes for CASSFSQGVKLFF.

The chain recombines TRBV20-1 with TRBJ2-4, with TRBD1 as a possible D gene (6 bases). The CDR3 has 14 amino acids. Trimming cost V 6 bases and J 8 bases, with 20 bases left between them. Germline V gene data show CDR1 as DFQATT and CDR2 as SNEGSKA (reference sequence). CDR3 loop: CSAGLQVWGHIQYF. The CDR3 DNA follows: TGCAGTGCGGGGTTACAGGTTTGGGGGCACATTCAGTACTTC.

This clonotype occurred many times. The chain couples TRBV5-6 to TRBJ1-2; TRBD1 agrees at 8 bases. J was trimmed by 3 bases and V by 4 bases; bases with no gene match: 5. Germline CDR1 SGHDT, CDR2 YYEEEE. This CDR3 contains 14 residues. The CDR3 DNA reads TGTGCCAGCAGCCAACGGACAGGGCACTATGGCTACACCTTC. Amino acids: CASSQRTGHYGYTF.

This clonotype was observed a few times. The V gene is TRBV21-1, the J gene TRBJ2-1; the listed D gene, TRBD2, was not tested against the DNA. TRBV21-1 counts as a pseudogene. This CDR3 spans 16 amino acids. This chain's CDR3 is CASSKDEGPSYNEQFF. DNA for the CDR3: TGTGCCAGCAGCAAAGACGAGGGACCCAGCTACAATGAGCAGTTCTTC.

This clonotype occurred a few times. This chain joins TRBV6-1 and TRBJ2-7, with 7 nucleotides matching TRBD1. This CDR3 comprises 11 residues. V trimming: 7 bases; J trimming: 9 bases; junction bases outside the gene matches: 6. CDR1 is MNHNS, CDR2 SASEGT, per germline. DNA of the CDR3: TGTGCCAGCAAGACAGGGATTGGGCAGTACGTC. Amino acids: CASKTGIGQYV.

This clonotype appeared a few times. This chain links TRBV5-1 with TRBJ1-2, with 7 bases matching TRBD1. The germline gives CDR1 SGHRS, CDR2 YFSETQ. With 4 bases clipped from V and 7 bases from J, the junction kept 10 bases outside the gene matches. CDR3 length: 14 amino acids. CDR3 residues: CASSLRQGWSGYTF. CDR3 sequence (DNA): TGCGCCAGCAGCCTCCGACAGGGTTGGAGTGGCTACACCTTC.

This sequence joins TRBV4-2 and TRBJ1-2; the D is unclear. With 0 bases removed from V and 4 bases from J, the gap between germline ends came to 12 bases. CDR3 length: 15 amino acids. Germline CDR1 LGHNA, CDR2 YNFKEQ. CDR3 sequence: CASSQDGGSFYGYTF. The CDR3 DNA follows: TGTGCCAGCAGCCAAGATGGAGGGAGTTTCTATGGCTACACCTTC.